The entry below describes one TCR beta chain. Sequenced by immunoSEQ multiplex PCR; TCRdb stores in-frame clones only, minus some. The data contain about 220,000 clones, 82% of them singletons. The data were taken from a study of blood T cell repertoires in COVID-19. Background on the study: Italy, Spain and the United States were the sources of the convalescent and acute COVID-19 samples. Sources were T cells, B-cell-depleted T cells, or PBMCs; the material itself was cDNA or gDNA.

Material: PBMCs or T cells enriched from blood (not recorded which). This TCR was recovered from a woman aged 60-70 years who had recovered from COVID-19.

This chain's CDR3 is CASKPRTGRDSPLHF. The CDR3 nucleotides read TGTGCCAGCAAACCGCGGACAGGCCGTGATTCACCCCTCCACTTT. V gene TRBV5-6 combines with J gene TRBJ1-6; TRBD1 aligns across 7 bases. The CDR3 consists of 15 residues. Germline CDR1 and CDR2: SGHDT and YYEEEE. Losses at the gene ends were 6 bases for V and 8 bases for J; bases not matched to a gene: 11.